This TCR beta chain is drawn from a study of breast tumors, draining lymph nodes, adjacent tissues. TCRdb reprocessed the multiplex PCR reads with MiXCR, giving one entry per CDR3 protein. Of approximately 60,000 distinct CDR3 sequences detected, less than 60% appear once; the ten largest clones hold roughly 20%. Findings and limits, study-wide: Tumor T cell lymph node origin was a supported hypothesis, not proven. Tumor and nontumor repertoires were significantly more similar in luminal-like than in basal-like breast cancer. Tumor TCR diversity was below lymph nodes but above nontumor tissue. Data fit most tumor T cells coming from lymph node, expanding in tumor.

Trimming shortened V by 2 bases and J by 4 bases, and 3 bases separated the two germline ends. The CDR3 is 12 amino acids. This clonotype was recorded at least ten times. Antigen: not known. The V call is TRBV12-3 or TRBV12-4, the J call TRBJ2-1, with unresolved D. The clonotype comes from a female donor with breast cancer. Some clones in this sample may be carry-over from other donors' samples. The sequenced sample consisted of breast tumor tissue. CDR3: CASSLRYNEQFF. In nucleotides, the CDR3 is TGTGCCAGCAGTTTAAGGTACAATGAGCAGTTCTTC.